This T cell receptor (beta chain) was sequenced during a study of metastatic and nonmetastatic thyroid tumors. In the study overall: Thyroid patients, malignant and benign, had repertoires compared across blood and tumor or nodule tissue.

Ahead of thyroid surgery, no patient had received treatment of any kind. V lost 1 base and J lost 8, with 11 bases in between. Germline V gene sequence: CDR1 LGHNA, CDR2 YSLEER. This CDR3 has 14 residues. Study-wide points: It was reportedly found that TCR beta diversity was significantly higher in malignant thyroid tumors than in benign nodules, a difference seen in both blood and tumor samples.

Notes on this clone: Its antigen is undetermined.

In the authors' workflow: Building a distant-metastasis classifier for papillary thyroid cancer drew on CDR3 differences across clinicopathological groups. TCRdb reprocessed the PCR reads via MiXCR. TCRdb, rather than the study authors, made the V and J calls. The table records about 18,000 clones, roughly 36% of them present only once. The J gene is TRBJ1-4, the V gene TRBV4-3, with D perhaps TRBD1 (5 bases). Sequencing input: tumor tissue. The sequence derives from a male donor with papillary thyroid cancer or a benign thyroid nodule (not recorded which). Some clones in this sample may be carry-over from other donors' samples. The CDR3: CASSQGQGGEKLFF. CDR3 DNA sequence: TGCGCCAGCAGCCAAGGCCAGGGAGGCGAAAAACTGTTTTTT.